The clone carrying this T cell receptor beta chain was found a few times. Its antigen remains unknown. To make TCR beta libraries, researchers used iRepertoire HTBI primers and Arm-PCR of CDR3 regions. TCRdb processed the multiplex PCR reads anew with MiXCR; each CDR3 protein has one entry. The sample lists approximately 470,000 distinct CDR3 sequences; roughly 20% were seen once. Noted time point: persistent/refractory GD, antithyroid drugs over 5 years with positive TRAb. PBMC RNA served as the TCR library source. Criteria from the American Thyroid Association guidelines were applied to diagnose Graves' disease. The data originate from a study of regulatory T cells in long-lasting Graves disease. Background on the study: Disease was considered persistent Graves' disease after over 5 years of antithyroid drugs (with positive TSH receptor antibodies).

Whole-study results and caveats: Favoring TRBV28, TRBJ1-2 and TRBJ2-5 was a feature seen in persistent disease. Those with persistent Graves' had less TCR diversity than newly diagnosed patients.

From germline, CDR1 is LGHNA and CDR2 YSLEER. V was pared by 1 base and J by 3 bases, with 10 bases between. This CDR3 spans 14 amino acids. This TCR was sampled from a female donor with Graves disease. The sequencing used peripheral blood mononuclear cells (PBMCs), collected when the disease was refractory, from a patient treated with antithyroid drugs. The chain has TRBV4-3 and TRBJ2-7; D might be TRBD1 (5 bases). In nucleotides, the CDR3 is TGCGCCAGCAGCCAAGGACAGATGGACTACGAGCAGTACTTC. Translated, it gives CASSQGQMDYEQYF.